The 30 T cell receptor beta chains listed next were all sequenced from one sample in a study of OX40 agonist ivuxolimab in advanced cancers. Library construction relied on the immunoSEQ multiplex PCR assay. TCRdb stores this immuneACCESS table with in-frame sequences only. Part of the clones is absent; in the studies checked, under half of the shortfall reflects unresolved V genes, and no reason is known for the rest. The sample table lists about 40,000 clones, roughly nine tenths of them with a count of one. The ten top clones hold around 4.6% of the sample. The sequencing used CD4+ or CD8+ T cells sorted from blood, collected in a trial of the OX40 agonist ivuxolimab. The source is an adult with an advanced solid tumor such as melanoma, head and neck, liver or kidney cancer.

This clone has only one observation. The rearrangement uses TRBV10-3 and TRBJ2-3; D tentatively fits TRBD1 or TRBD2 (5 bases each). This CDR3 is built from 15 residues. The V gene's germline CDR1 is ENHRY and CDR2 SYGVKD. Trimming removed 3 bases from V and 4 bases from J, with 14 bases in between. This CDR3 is CAISDQGTAADTQYF. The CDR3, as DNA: TGTGCCATCAGTGACCAAGGGACCGCAGCAGATACGCAGTATTTT.

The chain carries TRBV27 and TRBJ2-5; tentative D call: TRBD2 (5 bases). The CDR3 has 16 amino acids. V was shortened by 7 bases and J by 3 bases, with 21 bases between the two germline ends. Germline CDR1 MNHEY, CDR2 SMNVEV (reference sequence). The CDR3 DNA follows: TGTGCCAGCATCGCTCCCGAGGGATCGATTGAAGAGACCCAGTACTTC. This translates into CASIAPEGSIEETQYF.

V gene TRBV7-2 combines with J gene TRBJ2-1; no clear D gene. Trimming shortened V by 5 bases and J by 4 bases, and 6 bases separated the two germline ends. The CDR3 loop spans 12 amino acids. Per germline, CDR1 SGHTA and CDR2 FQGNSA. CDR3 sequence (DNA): TGTGCCAGCAGCCTGACTTACAATGAGCAGTTCTTC. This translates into CASSLTYNEQFF. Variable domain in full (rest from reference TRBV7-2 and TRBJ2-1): GAGVSQSPSNKVTEKGKDVELRCDPISGHTALYWYRQSLGQGLEFLIYFQGNSAPDKSGLPSDRFSAERTGGSVSTLTIQRTQQEDSAVYLCASSLTYNEQFFGPGTRLTVL.

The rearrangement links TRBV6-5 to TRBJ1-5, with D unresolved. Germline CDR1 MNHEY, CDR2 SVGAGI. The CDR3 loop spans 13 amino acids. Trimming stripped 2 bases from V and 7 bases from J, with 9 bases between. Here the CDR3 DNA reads TGTGCCAGCAGTTACGTAAGTGGCCAGCCCCAGCATTTT. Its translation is CASSYVSGQPQHF.

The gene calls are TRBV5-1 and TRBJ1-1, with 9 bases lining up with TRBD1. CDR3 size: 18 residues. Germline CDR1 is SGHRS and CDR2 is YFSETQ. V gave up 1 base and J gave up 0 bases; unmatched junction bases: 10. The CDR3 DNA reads TGCGCCAGCAGCTTGACAGGGGGCGGCCCTATAATGAACACTGAAGCTTTCTTT. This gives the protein CASSLTGGGPIMNTEAFF.

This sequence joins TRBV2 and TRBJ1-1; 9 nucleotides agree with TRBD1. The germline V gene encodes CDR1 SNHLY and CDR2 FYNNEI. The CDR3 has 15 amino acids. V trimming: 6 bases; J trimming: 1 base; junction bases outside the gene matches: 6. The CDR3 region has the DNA TGTGCCAGCAGCCCACAGGGGGCTGGGAACACTGAAGCTTTCTTT. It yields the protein CASSPQGAGNTEAFF.

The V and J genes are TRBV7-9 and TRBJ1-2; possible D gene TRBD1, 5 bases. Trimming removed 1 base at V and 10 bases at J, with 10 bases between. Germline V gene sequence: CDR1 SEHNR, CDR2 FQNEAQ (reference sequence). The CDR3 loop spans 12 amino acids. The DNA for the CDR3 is TGTGCCAGCAGCTTAGTACAGGAACCCTACACCTTC. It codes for CASSLVQEPYTF.

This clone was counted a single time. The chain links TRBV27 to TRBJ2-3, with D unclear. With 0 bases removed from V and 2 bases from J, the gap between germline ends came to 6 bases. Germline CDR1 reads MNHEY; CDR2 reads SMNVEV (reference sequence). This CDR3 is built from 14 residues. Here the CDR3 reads CASSLSGNTDTQYF. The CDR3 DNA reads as TGTGCCAGCAGTTTATCAGGCAACACAGATACGCAGTATTTT.

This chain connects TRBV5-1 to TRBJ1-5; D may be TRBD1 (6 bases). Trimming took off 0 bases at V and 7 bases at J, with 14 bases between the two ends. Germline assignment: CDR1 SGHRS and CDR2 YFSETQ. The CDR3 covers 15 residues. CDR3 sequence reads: CASSLATGPGQPQHF. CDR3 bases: TGCGCCAGCAGCTTGGCGACAGGTCCCGGGCAGCCCCAGCATTTT.

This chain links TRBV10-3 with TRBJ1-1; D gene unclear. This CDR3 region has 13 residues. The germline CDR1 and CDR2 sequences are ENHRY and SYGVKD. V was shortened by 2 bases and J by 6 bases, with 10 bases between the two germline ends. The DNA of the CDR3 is TGTGCCATCAGTGAGGAAAGGGTCTCTGAAGCTTTCTTT. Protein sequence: CAISEERVSEAFF.

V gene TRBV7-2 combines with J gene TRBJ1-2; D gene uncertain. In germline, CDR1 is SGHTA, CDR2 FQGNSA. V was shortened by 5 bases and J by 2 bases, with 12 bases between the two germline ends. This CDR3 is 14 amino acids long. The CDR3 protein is CASSILRANYGYTF. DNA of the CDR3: TGTGCCAGCAGCATCTTAAGAGCCAACTATGGCTACACCTTC. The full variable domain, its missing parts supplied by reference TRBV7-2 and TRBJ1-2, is GAGVSQSPSNKVTEKGKDVELRCDPISGHTALYWYRQSLGQGLEFLIYFQGNSAPDKSGLPSDRFSAERTGGSVSTLTIQRTQQEDSAVYLCASSILRANYGYTFGSGTRLTVV.

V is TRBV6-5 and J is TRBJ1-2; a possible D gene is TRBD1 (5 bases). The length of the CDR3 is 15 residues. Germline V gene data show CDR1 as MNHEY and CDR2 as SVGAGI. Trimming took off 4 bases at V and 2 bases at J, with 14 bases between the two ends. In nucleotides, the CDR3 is TGTGCCAGCAGTTCAGGGACTTATCGAAACTATGGCTACACCTTC. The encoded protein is CASSSGTYRNYGYTF.

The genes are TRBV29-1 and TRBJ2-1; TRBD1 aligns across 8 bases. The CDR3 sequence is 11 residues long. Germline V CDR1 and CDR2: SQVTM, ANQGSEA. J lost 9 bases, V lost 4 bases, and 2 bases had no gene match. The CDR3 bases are TGCAGCGTTGGGACAGGGACTGAGCAGTTCTTC. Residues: CSVGTGTEQFF.

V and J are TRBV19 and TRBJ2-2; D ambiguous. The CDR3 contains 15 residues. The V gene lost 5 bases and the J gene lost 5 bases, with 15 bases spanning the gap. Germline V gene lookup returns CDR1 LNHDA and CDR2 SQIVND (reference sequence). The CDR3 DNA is TGTGCCAGTAGTCTCCCTTGGGCTGGGACCGGGGAGCTGTTTTTT. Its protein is CASSLPWAGTGELFF.

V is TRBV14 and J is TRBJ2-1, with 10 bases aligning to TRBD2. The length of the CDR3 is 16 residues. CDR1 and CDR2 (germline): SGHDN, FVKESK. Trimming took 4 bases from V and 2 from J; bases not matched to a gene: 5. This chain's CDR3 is CASSPLAGAPYNEQFF. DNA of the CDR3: TGTGCCAGCAGCCCTCTAGCGGGAGCTCCCTACAATGAGCAGTTCTTC. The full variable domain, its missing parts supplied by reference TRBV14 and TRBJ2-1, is EAGVTQFPSHSVIEKGQTVTLRCDPISGHDNLYWYRRVMGKEIKFLLHFVKESKQDESGMPNNRFLAERTGGTYSTLKVQPAELEDSGVYFCASSPLAGAPYNEQFFGPGTRLTVL.

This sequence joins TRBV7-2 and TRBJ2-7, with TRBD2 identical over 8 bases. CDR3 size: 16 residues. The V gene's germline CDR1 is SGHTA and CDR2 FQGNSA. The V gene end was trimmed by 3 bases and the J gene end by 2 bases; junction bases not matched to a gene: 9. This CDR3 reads CASSFFSGIPTYEQYF. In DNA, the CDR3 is TGTGCCAGCAGCTTTTTTAGCGGGATCCCGACCTACGAGCAGTACTTC.

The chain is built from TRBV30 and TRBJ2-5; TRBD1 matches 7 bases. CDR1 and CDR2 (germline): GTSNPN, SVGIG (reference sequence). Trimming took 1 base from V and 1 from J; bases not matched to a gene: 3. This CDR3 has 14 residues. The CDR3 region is CAWSGSGGQETQYF. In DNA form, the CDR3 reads TGTGCCTGGAGTGGTTCAGGGGGCCAAGAGACCCAGTACTTC.

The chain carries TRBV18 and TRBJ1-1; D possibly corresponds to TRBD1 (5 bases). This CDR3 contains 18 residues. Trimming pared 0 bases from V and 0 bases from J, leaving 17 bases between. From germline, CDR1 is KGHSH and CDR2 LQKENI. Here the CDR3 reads CASSPPSRGTGVNTEAFF. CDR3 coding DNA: TGTGCCAGCTCACCACCGTCCAGAGGGACGGGTGTGAACACTGAAGCTTTCTTT. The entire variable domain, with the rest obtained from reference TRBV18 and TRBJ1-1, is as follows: NAGVMQNPRHLVRRRGQEARLRCSPMKGHSHVYWYRQLPEEGLKFMVYLQKENIIDESGMPKERFSAEFPKEGPSILRIQQVVRGDSAAYFCASSPPSRGTGVNTEAFFGQGTRLTVV.

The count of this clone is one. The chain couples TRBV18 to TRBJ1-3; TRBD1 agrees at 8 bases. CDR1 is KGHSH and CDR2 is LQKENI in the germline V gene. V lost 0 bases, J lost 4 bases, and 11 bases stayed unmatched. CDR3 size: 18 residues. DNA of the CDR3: TGTGCCAGCTCACCACCGTGGGGCCAGGGGGCAGGAGGAAACACCATATATTTT. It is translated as CASSPPWGQGAGGNTIYF.

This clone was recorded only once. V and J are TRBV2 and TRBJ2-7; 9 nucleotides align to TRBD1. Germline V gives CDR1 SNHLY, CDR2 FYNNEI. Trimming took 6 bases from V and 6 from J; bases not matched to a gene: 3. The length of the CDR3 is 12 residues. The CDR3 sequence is CASRWTGAEQYF. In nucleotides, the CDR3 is TGTGCCAGCAGGTGGACAGGGGCCGAGCAGTACTTC.

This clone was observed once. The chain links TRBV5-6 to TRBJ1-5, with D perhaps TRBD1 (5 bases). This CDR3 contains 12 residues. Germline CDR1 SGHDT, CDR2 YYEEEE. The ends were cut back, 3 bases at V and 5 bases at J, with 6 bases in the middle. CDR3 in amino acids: CASSWGDQPQHF. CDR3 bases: TGTGCCAGCAGCTGGGGGGATCAGCCCCAGCATTTT.

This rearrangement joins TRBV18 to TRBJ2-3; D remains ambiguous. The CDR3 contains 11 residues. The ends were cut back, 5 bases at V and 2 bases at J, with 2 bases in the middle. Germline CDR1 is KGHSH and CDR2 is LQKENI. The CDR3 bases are TGTGCCAGCTCAATCACAGATACGCAGTATTTT. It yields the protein CASSITDTQYF. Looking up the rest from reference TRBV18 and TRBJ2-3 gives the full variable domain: NAGVMQNPRHLVRRRGQEARLRCSPMKGHSHVYWYRQLPEEGLKFMVYLQKENIIDESGMPKERFSAEFPKEGPSILRIQQVVRGDSAAYFCASSITDTQYFGPGTRLTVL.

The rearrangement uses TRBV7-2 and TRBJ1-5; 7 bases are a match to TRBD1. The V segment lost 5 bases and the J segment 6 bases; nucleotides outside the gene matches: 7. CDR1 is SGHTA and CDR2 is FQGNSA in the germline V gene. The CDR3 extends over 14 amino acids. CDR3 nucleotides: TGTGCCAGCAGCAGCAACAGGGGTAGTCAGCCCCAGCATTTT. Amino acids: CASSSNRGSQPQHF.

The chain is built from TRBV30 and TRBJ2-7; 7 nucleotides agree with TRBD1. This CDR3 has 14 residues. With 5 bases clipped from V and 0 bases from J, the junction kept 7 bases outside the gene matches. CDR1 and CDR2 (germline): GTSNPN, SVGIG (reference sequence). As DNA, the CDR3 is TGTGCCTGGGGAGGACAGGCCCTCTCCTACGAGCAGTACTTC. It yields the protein CAWGGQALSYEQYF.

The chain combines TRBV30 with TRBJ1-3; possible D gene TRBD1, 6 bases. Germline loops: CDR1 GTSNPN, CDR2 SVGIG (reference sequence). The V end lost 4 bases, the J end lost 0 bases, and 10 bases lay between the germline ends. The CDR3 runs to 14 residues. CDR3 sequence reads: CAWTGADSGNTIYF. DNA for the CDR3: TGTGCCTGGACAGGGGCCGACTCTGGAAACACCATATATTTT.

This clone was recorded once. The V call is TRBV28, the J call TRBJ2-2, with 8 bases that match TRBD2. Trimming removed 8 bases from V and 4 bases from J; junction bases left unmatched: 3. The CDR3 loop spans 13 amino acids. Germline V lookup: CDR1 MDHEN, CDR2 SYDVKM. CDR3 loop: CASSGGPTGELFF. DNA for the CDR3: TGTGCCAGCTCGGGGGGGCCCACCGGGGAGCTGTTTTTT.

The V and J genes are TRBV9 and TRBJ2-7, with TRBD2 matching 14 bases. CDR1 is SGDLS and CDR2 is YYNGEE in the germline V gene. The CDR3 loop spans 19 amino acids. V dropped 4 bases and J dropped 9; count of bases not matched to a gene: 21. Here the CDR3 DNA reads TGTGCCAGCAGCCCTCGCCGGGACAGGGGACTAGCGGGAGAAAATGTGCAGTACTTC. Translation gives CASSPRRDRGLAGENVQYF.

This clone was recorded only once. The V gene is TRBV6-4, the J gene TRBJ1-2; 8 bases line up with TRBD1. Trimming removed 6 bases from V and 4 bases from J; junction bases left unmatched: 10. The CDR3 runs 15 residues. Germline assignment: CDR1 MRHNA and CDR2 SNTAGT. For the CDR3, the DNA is TGTGCCAGCAGCGACGGGACAGGACCTCGCTATGGCTACACCTTC. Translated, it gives CASSDGTGPRYGYTF.

CDR3 nucleotides: TGTGCCAGCAGTGAGTGGCAGAACACTGAAGCTTTCTTT. Translating it yields CASSEWQNTEAFF. V usage is TRBV6-4 and J usage is TRBJ1-1; D call uncertain. Trimming left V 3 bases short and J 1 base short, with 6 bases between. The CDR3 has 13 amino acids. Germline loops: CDR1 MRHNA, CDR2 SNTAGT.

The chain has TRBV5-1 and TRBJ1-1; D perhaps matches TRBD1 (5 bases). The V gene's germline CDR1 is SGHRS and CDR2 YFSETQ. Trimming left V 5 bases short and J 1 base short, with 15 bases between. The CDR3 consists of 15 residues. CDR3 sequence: CASRDGDGANTEAFF. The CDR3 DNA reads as TGCGCCAGCAGGGACGGGGATGGGGCGAACACTGAAGCTTTCTTT. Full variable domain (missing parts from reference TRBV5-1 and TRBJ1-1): KAGVTQTPRYLIKTRGQQVTLSCSPISGHRSVSWYQQTPGQGLQFLFEYFSETQRNKGNFPGRFSGRQFSNSRSEMNVSTLELGDSALYLCASRDGDGANTEAFFGQGTRLTVV.